This is a list of T cell receptor beta chains from one sample in a study of PD-L1 blockade in urothelial cancer. Libraries were prepared by immunoSEQ multiplex PCR; TCRdb keeps only in-frame clonotypes and omits some of them. The data hold some 28,000 clones, with 80% observed a single time. Specimen: PBMCs, collected around atezolizumab (anti-PD-L1) treatment. The receptors were gathered from a man aged 50 or older with urothelial cancer. Both conserved end residues are part of each CDR3. The D gene is left open where the match is weak. The size entry is marked missing in some rows and otherwise reads once, few, many or a size class.

CDR3 length	J gene	clone size	D gene	V gene	CDR3 protein
13	TRBJ1-1	-	-	TRBV7-9	CASSFPRGTEAFF
17	TRBJ2-3	-	TRBD2	TRBV7-6	CASSLARTSGAIDTQYF
15	TRBJ2-5	-	TRBD2	TRBV4-1	CASSQDEDGRETQYF
15	TRBJ2-3	-	TRBD1	TRBV7-9	CASSSPRTGTDTQYF
16	TRBJ2-1	-	-	TRBV11-2	CASSLDSGRSYNEQFF
18	TRBJ2-2	-	TRBD2	TRBV27	CASSLKGVAGTYTGELFF
15	TRBJ2-2	-	-	TRBV12-5	CASSLGQGNTGELFF
16	TRBJ2-3	-	TRBD2	TRBV5-1	CASSLEVAGGTDTQYF
19	TRBJ1-3	few	TRBD1	TRBV7-3	CASSLTKYLLQGVGNTIYF
14	TRBJ1-3	-	-	TRBV9	CASSVGTTGNTIYF
15	TRBJ1-4	-	-	TRBV27	CASSPMTAFNEKLFF
18	TRBJ2-2	-	TRBD2	TRBV18	CASSPTKGLAGNTGELFF
16	TRBJ1-6	-	TRBD1	TRBV5-1	CASSISGTGKDSPLHF
15	TRBJ1-6	-	TRBD1	TRBV2	CATYRPGQRNSPLHF
14	TRBJ2-5	-	TRBD1	TRBV10-1	CASSQGIMEETQYF
18	TRBJ2-7	-	TRBD2	TRBV19	CASSSPGLAGPVNYEQYF
16	TRBJ2-5	-	TRBD2	TRBV7-9	CASSLARPGGGETQYF
15	TRBJ2-7	-	-	TRBV4-1	CASSQSPGSLYEQYF
16	TRBJ1-1	-	-	TRBV7-2	CASSLGTAAGGAEAFF
13	TRBJ2-5	-	-	TRBV11-1	CASSLGWEETQYF
15	TRBJ2-3	-	-	TRBV5-6	CASSFTGLGGDTQYF